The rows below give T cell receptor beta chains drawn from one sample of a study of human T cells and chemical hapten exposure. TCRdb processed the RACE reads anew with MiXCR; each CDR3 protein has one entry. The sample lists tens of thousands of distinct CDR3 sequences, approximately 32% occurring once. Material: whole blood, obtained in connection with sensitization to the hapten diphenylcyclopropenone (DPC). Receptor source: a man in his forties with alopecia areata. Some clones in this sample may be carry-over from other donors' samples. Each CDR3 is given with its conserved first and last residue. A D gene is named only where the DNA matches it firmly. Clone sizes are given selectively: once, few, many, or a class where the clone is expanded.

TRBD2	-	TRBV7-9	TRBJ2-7	TGTGCCAGCAGCTCCCGACTAGCGGGAGGCCACAACGAGCAGTACTTC	CASSSRLAGGHNEQYF
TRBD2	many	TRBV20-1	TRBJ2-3	TGCAGTGCTAGACCCATAGCGGGCCCTAGCACAGATACGCAGTATTTT	CSARPIAGPSTDTQYF
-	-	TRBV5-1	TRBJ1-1	TGCGCCAGCAGCTTTGGTTATAGGAACCTGAACACTGAAGCTTTCTTT	CASSFGYRNLNTEAFF
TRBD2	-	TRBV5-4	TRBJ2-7	TGTGCCAGCAGCTTGGTGCTTAGCGGGAGGACATACGAGCAGTACTTC	CASSLVLSGRTYEQYF
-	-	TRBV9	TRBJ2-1	TGTGCCAGCAGCGTACGAGGGACGGTCTACAATGAGCAGTTCTTC	CASSVRGTVYNEQFF
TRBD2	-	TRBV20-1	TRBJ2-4	TGCAGTGCTTATAGCGGGATAGCCAAAAACATTCAGTACTTC	CSAYSGIAKNIQYF
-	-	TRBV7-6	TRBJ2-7	TGTGCCAGCAGTCCCCCCGACAGGATCTACGAGCAGTACTTC	CASSPPDRIYEQYF
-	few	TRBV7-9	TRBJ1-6	TGTGCCAGCAGCTTAGGGCCAAATAATTCACCCCTCCACTTT	CASSLGPNNSPLHF
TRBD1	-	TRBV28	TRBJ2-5	TGTGCCAGCAGTTTTGACAGGGGGCGCGGAGAGACCCAGTACTTC	CASSFDRGRGETQYF
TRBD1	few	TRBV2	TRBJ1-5	TGTGCCAGCAGCGCAGGACAGGTTTCCAATCAGCCCCAGCATTTT	CASSAGQVSNQPQHF
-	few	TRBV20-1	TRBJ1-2	TGCAGTGCTCCGGAGGGGGACGATGGCTACACCTTC	CSAPEGDDGYTF
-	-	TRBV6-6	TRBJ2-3	TGTGCCAGCAGCTACGGCGTCCAGGGCTCAGATACGCAGTATTTT	CASSYGVQGSDTQYF
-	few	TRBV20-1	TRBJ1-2	TGCAGTGCTAGCCAGTACATGGGCTACACCTTC	CSASQYMGYTF
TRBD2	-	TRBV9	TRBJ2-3	TGTGCCAGCAGCCCCCGGGCTAGCGGGCGCACAGATACGCAGTATTTT	CASSPRASGRTDTQYF
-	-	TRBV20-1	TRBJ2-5	TGCAGTGCTAGAGATCGGGCCCTGGCGGAGACCCAGTACTTC	CSARDRALAETQYF
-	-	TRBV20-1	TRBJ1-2	TGCAGTGCTAGAGACAGGGGCGTACTCTATGGCTACACCTTC	CSARDRGVLYGYTF
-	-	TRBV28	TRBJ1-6	TGTGCCAGCACCCGGGGGCGTTCGAATTCACCCCTCAACTTT	CASTRGRSNSPLNF
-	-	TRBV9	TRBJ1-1	TGTGCCAGCAGCCCCTTCGAAGAAGGACAGCCAGAAGCTTTCTTT	CASSPFEEGQPEAFF
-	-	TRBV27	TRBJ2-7	TGTGCCAGCAGTTTATACCAAAGTGATAGCAGGCAGTACTTC	CASSLYQSDSRQYF
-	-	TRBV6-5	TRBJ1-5	TGTGCCAGCAGTCGGCAGTCGAGCAATCAGCCCCAGCATTTT	CASSRQSSNQPQHF
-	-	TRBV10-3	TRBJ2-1	TGTGCCATCAGTGGGAATAGCGACTCCTCCTACAATGAGCAGTTCTTC	CAISGNSDSSYNEQFF
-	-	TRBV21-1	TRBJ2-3	TGTGCCAGCAGCAAAGCGGACACCTTAGGCACAGATACGCAGTATTTT	CASSKADTLGTDTQYF
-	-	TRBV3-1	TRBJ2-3	TGTGCCAGCAGCCCCACGAAGGGGTCAGATACGCAGTATTTT	CASSPTKGSDTQYF
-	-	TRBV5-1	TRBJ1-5	TGCGCCAGCAGCCCCCTGGGTAATAGCAATCAGCCCCAGCATTTT	CASSPLGNSNQPQHF
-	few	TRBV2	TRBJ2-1	TGTGCCAGCAGTACCCCCGGGACCAGGAATGAGCAGTTCTTC	CASSTPGTRNEQFF
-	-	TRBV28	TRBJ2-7	TGTGCCAGTGGCGTGGGGGCCCTACGGGAGTACTTC	CASGVGALREYF
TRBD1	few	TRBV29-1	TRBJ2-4	TGCAGCGTTGTGGGACAGCTAGCCAAAAACATTCAGTACTTC	CSVVGQLAKNIQYF
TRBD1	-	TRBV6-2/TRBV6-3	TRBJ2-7	TGTGCCAGCAGCCCCCGCCCACAGGGGGCCTTCTGGGAGCAGTACTTC	CASSPRPQGAFWEQYF
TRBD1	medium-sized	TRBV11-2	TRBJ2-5	TGTGCCAGCGGCAAGAAGGGGGCGATTGAGACCCAGTACTTC	CASGKKGAIETQYF
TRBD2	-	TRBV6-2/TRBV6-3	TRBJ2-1	TGTGCCAGCAGTGCACTAGCGGCATATGGGGATGAGCAGTTCTTC	CASSALAAYGDEQFF
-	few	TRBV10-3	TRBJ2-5	TGTGCCATCGGAGGGAGCCAAGAGACCCAGTACTTC	CAIGGSQETQYF
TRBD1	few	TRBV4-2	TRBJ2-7	TGTGCCAGCAGCCTGTCCCGGGACAGGGTCGACGAGCAGTACTTC	CASSLSRDRVDEQYF
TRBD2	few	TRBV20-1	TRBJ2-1	TGCAGTGCATTAGCGGGAATGCGCAATGAGCAGTTCTTC	CSALAGMRNEQFF
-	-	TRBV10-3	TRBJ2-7	TGTGCCATGGGGGCGGTTCAGGGGGGGTACGAGCAGTACTTC	CAMGAVQGGYEQYF
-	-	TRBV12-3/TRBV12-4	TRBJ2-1	TGTGCCAGCTCGACCCTGGGGGCTAGCGGCTACAATGAGCAGTTCTTC	CASSTLGASGYNEQFF
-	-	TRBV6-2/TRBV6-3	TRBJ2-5	TGTGCCAGCAGTACTCGCTCAGGGTACCAAGAGACCCAGTACTTC	CASSTRSGYQETQYF
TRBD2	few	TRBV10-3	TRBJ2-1	TGTGCCATCAGTGAGTCTAGCGGGAGAGGAAGGGAGCAGTTCTTC	CAISESSGRGREQFF
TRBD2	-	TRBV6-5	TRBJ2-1	TGTGCCAGCAGTTACTCGATGGCTAGCGGGAGGACCTACAATGAGCAGTTCTTC	CASSYSMASGRTYNEQFF
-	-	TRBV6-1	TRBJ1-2	TGTGCCAGCAGTGAAGCCAAAAGAGTGCCGGACTATGGCTACACCTTC	CASSEAKRVPDYGYTF
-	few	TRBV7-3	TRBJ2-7	TGTGCCAGCAGCTTAGCCCCAGGGTTAGGGGAGCAGTACTTC	CASSLAPGLGEQYF
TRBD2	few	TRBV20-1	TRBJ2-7	TGCAGTGCTAGAGATCCGAAAGGGACTAGCGGAACCTACGAGCAGTACTTC	CSARDPKGTSGTYEQYF
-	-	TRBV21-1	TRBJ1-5	TGTGCCAGCAGCAAAGTTTATTACAGGGAACCACAGCCCCAGCATTTT	CASSKVYYREPQPQHF
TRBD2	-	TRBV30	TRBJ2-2	TGTGCCTGGATGGGGGGGAACTTTGGGACCGGGGAGCTGTTTTTT	CAWMGGNFGTGELFF
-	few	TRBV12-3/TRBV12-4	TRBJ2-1	TGTGCCAGCCTTCGGGGAGGATCCTACAATGAGCAGTTCTTC	CASLRGGSYNEQFF
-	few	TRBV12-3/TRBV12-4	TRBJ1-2	TGTGCCAGCAGTTTACGTGCAGGGCCGGGACAAGGCTACACCTTC	CASSLRAGPGQGYTF
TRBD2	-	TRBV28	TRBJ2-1	TGTGCCAGCAGTTTATGGCCAACTACTAGCGGGGAATACAATGAGCAGTTCTTC	CASSLWPTTSGEYNEQFF
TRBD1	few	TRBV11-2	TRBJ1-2	TGTGCCAGCAGCTTAGTTTTGACAGGGCCTGAAAATGGCTACACCTTC	CASSLVLTGPENGYTF
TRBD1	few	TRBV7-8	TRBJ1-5	TGTGCCAGCAGCTTAGCGGCCCTCCGACAGGGGATAAAGCCCCAGCATTTT	CASSLAALRQGIKPQHF
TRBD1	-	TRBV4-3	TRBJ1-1	TGCGCCAGCAGTCTAGGGGGGACAGGGGTCGCTGAAGCTTTCTTT	CASSLGGTGVAEAFF
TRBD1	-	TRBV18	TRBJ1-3	TGTGCCAGCTCATCCGGGACAGGCTCTGGAAACACCATATATTTT	CASSSGTGSGNTIYF
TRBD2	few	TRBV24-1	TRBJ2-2	TGTGCCACCAGTTCACTAGCGGGAGACGCCGGGGAGCTGTTTTTT	CATSSLAGDAGELFF
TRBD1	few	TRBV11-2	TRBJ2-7	TGTGCCAGCAGCTTAGGGACAGGGGCCTACGAGCAGTACTTC	CASSLGTGAYEQYF
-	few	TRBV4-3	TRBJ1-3	TGCGCCAGCAGCCAGGGAGGGGGGAGTGGAAACACCATATATTTT	CASSQGGGSGNTIYF
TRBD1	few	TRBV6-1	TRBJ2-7	TGTGCCAGCAGGAGGGACAGGGGGTATTACGAGCAGTACTTC	CASRRDRGYYEQYF
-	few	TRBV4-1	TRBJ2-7	TGCGCCAGCAGCCAAGAGTTTAGGCGGGGTATCCAGTACTTC	CASSQEFRRGIQYF